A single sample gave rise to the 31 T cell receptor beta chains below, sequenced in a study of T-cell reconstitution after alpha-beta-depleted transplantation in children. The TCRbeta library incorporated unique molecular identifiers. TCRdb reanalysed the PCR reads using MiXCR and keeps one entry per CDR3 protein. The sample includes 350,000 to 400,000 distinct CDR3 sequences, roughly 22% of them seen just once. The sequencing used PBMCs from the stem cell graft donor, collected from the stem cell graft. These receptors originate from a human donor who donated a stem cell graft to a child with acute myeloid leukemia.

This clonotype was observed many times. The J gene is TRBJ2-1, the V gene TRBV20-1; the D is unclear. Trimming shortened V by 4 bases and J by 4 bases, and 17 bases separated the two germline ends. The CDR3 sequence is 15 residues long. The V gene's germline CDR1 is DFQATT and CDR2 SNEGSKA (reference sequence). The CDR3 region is CSATPPSGRYNEQFF. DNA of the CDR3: TGCAGTGCTACTCCCCCGTCGGGCCGGTACAATGAGCAGTTCTTC.

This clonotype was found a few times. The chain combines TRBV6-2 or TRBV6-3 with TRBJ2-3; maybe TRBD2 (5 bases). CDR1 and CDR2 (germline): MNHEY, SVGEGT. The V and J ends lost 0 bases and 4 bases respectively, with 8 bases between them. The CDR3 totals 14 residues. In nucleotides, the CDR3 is TGTGCCAGCAGTTACTCCCGGGAAGCAGATACGCAGTATTTT. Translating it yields CASSYSREADTQYF.

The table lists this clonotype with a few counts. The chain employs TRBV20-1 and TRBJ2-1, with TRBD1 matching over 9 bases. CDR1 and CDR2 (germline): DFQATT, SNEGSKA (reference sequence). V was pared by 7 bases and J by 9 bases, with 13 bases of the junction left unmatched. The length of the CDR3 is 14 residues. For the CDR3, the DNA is TGCAGTGTCACCTGGGCACAGGGGGCGGTTGAGCAGTTCTTC. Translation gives CSVTWAQGAVEQFF.

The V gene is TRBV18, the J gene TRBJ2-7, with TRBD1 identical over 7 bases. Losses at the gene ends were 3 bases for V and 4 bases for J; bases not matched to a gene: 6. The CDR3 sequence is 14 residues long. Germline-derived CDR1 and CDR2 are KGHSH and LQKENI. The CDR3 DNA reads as TGTGCCAGCTCACCGGGACAGCAAAGGTACGAGCAGTACTTC. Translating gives CASSPGQQRYEQYF.

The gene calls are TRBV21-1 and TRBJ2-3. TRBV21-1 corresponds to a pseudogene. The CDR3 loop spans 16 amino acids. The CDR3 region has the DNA TGTGCCAGCAGCAAAGAAAAAGGGACTAGCACAGATACGCAGTATTTT. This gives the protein CASSKEKGTSTDTQYF.

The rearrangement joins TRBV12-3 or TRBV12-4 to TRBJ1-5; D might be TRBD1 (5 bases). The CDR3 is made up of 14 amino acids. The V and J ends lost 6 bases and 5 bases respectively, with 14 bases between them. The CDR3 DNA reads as TGTGCCAGCAGCTCGGACGGGGGACATCAGCCCCAGCATTTT. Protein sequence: CASSSDGGHQPQHF.

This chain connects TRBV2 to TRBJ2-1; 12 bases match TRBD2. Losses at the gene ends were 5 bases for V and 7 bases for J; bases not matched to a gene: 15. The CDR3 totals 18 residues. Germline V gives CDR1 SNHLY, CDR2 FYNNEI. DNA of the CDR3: TGTGCCAGCAGTCTCGTGGCCCTCCTAGCGGGAGGGGCTAATGAGCAGTTCTTC. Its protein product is CASSLVALLAGGANEQFF.

The CDR3 is CASKGQGKVGELFF. Here the CDR3 DNA reads TGTGCCAGCAAAGGACAGGGTAAAGTCGGGGAGCTGTTTTTT. The J gene is TRBJ2-2, the V gene TRBV6-2 or TRBV6-3; 8 bases map to TRBD1. The trim removed 7 bases at V and 7 bases at J, leaving 8 bases unmatched. The CDR3 extends over 14 amino acids. Looked up from germline, CDR1 is MNHEY and CDR2 is SVGEGT.

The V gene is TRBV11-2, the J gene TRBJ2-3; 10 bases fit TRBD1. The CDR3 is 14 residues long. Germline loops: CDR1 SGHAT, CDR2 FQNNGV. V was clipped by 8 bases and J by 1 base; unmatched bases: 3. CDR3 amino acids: CASWDRGGTDTQYF. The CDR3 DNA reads TGTGCCAGCTGGGACAGGGGCGGCACAGATACGCAGTATTTT. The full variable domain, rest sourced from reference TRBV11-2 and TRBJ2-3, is EAGVAQSPRYKIIEKRQSVAFWCNPISGHATLYWYQQILGQGPKLLIQFQNNGVVDDSQLPKDRFSAERLKGVDSTLKIQPAKLEDSAVYLCASWDRGGTDTQYFGPGTRLTVL.

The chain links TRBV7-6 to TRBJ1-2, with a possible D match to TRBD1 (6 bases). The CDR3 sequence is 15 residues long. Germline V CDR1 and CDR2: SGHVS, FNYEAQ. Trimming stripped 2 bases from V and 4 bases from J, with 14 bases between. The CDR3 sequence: CASSLLGGVGYGYTF. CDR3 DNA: TGTGCCAGCAGCTTACTGGGGGGCGTAGGCTATGGCTACACCTTC.

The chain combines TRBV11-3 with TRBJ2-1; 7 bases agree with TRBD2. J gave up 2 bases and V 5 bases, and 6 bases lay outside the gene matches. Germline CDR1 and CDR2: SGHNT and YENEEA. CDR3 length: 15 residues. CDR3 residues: CASSGGLEAYNEQFF. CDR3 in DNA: TGTGCCAGCAGCGGAGGACTAGAAGCCTACAATGAGCAGTTCTTC.

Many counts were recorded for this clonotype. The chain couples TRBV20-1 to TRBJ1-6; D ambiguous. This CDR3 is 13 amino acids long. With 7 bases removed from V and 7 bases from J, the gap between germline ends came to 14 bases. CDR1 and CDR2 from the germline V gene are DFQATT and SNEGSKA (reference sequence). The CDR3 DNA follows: TGCAGTGGGGAGGGCACTCCCAATTCACCCCTCCACTTT. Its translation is CSGEGTPNSPLHF.

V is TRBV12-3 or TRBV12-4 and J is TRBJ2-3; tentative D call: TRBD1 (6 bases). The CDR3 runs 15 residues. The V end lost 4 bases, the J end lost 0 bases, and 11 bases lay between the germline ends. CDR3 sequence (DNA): TGTGCCAGCAGTTCCGGGACACCGAGCACAGATACGCAGTATTTT. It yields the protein CASSSGTPSTDTQYF.

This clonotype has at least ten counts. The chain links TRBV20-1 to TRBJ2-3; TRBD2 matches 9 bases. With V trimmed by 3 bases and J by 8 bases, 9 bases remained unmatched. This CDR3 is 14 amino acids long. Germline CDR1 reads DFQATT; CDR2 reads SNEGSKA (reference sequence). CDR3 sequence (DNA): TGCAGTGCTAGGGGTAGCGGGAGTTCCCCTACGCAGTATTTT. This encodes CSARGSGSSPTQYF.

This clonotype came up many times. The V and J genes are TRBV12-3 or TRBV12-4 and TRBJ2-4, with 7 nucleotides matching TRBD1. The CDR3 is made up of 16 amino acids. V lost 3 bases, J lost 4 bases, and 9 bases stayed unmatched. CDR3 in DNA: TGTGCCAGCAGTTTTAGTTCAGGGGGAGCTAAAAACATTCAGTACTTC. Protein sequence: CASSFSSGGAKNIQYF.

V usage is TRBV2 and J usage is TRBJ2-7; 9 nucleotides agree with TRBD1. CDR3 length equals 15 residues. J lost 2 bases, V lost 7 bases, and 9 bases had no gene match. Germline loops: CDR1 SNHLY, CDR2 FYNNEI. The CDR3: CASKTGQGTTYEQYF. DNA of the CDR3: TGTGCCAGCAAGACCGGACAGGGGACTACCTACGAGCAGTACTTC.

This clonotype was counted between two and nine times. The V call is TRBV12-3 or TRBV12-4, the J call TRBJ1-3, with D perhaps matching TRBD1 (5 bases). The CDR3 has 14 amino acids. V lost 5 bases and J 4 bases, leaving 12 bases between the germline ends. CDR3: CASSPRTLGNTIYF. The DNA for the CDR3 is TGTGCCAGCAGTCCCCGGACACTGGGAAACACCATATATTTT.

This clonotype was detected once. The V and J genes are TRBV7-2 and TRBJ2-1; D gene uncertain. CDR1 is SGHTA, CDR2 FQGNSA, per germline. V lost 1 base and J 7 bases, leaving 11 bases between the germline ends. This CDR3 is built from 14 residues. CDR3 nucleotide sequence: TGTGCCAGCAGCTTAGATGGATATACTAATGAGCAGTTCTTC. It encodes CASSLDGYTNEQFF.

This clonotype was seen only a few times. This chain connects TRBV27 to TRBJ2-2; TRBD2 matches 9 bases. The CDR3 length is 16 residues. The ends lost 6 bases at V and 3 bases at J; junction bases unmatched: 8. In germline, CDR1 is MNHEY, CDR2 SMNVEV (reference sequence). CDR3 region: CASSPLGLADTGELFF. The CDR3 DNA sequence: TGTGCCAGCAGCCCCCTGGGACTAGCCGACACCGGGGAGCTGTTTTTT.

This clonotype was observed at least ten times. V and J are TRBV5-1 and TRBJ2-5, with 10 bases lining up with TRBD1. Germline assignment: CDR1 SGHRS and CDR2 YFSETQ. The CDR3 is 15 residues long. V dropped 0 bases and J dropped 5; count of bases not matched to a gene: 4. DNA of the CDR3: TGCGCCAGCAGCTTGGGACAGGGGGCACAGGAGACCCAGTACTTC. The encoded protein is CASSLGQGAQETQYF.

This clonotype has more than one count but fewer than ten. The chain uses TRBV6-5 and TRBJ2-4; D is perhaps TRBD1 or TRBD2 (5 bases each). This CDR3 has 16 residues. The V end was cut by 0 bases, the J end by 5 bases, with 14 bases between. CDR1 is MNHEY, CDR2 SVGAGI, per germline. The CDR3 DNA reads TGTGCCAGCAGTTACTCGAGGGGCAGTTTAGAAAACATTCAGTACTTC. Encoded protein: CASSYSRGSLENIQYF.

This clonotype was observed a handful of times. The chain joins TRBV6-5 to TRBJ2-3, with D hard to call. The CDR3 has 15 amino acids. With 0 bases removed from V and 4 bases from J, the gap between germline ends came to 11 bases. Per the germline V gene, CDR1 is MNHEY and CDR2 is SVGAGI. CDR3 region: CASSYSITASDTQYF. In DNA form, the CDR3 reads TGTGCCAGCAGTTACTCGATAACAGCTTCAGATACGCAGTATTTT.

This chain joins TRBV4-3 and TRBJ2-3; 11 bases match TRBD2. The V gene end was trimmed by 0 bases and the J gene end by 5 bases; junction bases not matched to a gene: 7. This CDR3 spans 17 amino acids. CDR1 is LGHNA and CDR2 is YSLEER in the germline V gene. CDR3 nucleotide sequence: TGCGCCAGCAGCCAAGATTCGACTAGCGGGACAGAAGATACGCAGTATTTT. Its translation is CASSQDSTSGTEDTQYF.

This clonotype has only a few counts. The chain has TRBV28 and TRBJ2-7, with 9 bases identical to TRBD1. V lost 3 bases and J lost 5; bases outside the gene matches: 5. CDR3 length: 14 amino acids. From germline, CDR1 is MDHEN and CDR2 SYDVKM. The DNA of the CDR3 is TGTGCCAGCAGTTTTACCGGGACAGGGAACGAGCAGTACTTC. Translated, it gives CASSFTGTGNEQYF.

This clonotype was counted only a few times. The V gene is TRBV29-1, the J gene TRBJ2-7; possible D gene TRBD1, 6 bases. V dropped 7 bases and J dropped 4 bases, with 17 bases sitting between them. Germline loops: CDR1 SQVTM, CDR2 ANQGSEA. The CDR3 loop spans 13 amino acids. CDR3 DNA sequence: TGCAGCGCCTTAGGGCAGGGGCGGTACGAGCAGTACTTC. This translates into CSALGQGRYEQYF.

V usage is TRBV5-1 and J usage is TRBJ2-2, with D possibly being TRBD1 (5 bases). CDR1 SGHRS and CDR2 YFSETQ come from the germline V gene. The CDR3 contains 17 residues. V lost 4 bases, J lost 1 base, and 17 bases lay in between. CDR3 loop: CASSPRVGRKNTGELFF. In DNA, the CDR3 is TGCGCCAGCAGCCCCAGGGTGGGGCGGAAGAACACCGGGGAGCTGTTTTTT.

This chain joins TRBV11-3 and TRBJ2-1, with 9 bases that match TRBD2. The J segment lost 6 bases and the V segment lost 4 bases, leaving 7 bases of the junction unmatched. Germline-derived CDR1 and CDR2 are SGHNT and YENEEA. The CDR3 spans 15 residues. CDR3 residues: CASSSLAGHSNEQFF. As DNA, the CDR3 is TGTGCCAGCAGCTCCCTAGCGGGGCATAGCAATGAGCAGTTCTTC.

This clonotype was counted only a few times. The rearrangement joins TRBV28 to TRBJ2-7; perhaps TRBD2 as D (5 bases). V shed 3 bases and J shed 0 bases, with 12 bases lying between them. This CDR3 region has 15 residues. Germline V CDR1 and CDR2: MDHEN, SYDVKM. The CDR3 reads CASSFSSVSSYEQYF. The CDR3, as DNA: TGTGCCAGCAGTTTTAGTAGCGTCTCCTCCTACGAGCAGTACTTC.

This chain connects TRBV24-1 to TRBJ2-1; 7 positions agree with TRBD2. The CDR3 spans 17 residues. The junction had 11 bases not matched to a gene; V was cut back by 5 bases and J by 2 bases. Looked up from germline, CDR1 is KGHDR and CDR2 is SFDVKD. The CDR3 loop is CATSANLLAPTYNEQFF. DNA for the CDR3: TGTGCCACCAGTGCCAATCTACTAGCGCCTACCTACAATGAGCAGTTCTTC.

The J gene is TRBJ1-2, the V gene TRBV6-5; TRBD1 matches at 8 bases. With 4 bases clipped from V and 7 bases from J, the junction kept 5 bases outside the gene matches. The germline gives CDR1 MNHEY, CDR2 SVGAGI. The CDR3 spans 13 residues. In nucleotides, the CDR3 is TGTGCCAGCAGTTTCGACAGGGGCGGTGGCTACACCTTC. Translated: CASSFDRGGGYTF.

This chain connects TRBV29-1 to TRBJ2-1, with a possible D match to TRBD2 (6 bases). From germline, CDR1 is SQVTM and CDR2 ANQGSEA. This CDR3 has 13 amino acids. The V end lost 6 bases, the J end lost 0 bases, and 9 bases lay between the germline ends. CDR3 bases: TGCAGCGTCGGGACTGTCTCCTACAATGAGCAGTTCTTC. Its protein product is CSVGTVSYNEQFF.